This T cell receptor beta chain was sequenced during a study of OX40 agonist ivuxolimab in advanced cancers. Regarding the study as a whole: CD8+ T cells averaged more expanded clones than CD4+.

Germline CDR1 MDHEN, CDR2 SYDVKM. This CDR3 spans 15 amino acids. With V trimmed by 2 bases and J by 5 bases, 6 bases remained unmatched. This clone was seen more than once but under ten times. The antigen remains undetermined. Sequencing used immunoSEQ multiplex PCR; TCRdb keeps in-frame clones, though not all of them. The profile covers under 60,000 clones, with approximately 90% appearing a single time and about 48% taken by the ten largest. The rearrangement links TRBV28 to TRBJ1-1, with 9 bases aligning to TRBD1. The sequence was obtained from an adult with an advanced solid tumor such as melanoma, head and neck, liver or kidney cancer. The sequencing used CD4+ or CD8+ T cells sorted from blood, collected in a trial of the OX40 agonist ivuxolimab. The CDR3 sequence: CASSLGQGYRTEAFF. The DNA of the CDR3 is TGTGCCAGCAGTTTAGGACAGGGGTATAGGACTGAAGCTTTCTTT.